One and the same sample provided the 15 T cell receptor beta chains below, sequenced in a study of T cells after yellow fever vaccination. TCRdb fed the 5' RACE reads into MiXCR, producing one record per CDR3 protein. Of about 170,000 distinct CDR3 sequences in the sample, 11% are singletons; the top ten hold 36%. This material consisted of CD8+ T cells sorted from PBMCs, taken 15 days after the yellow fever booster vaccination. All receptors come from a man aged 18 to 35 who received the YFV17D yellow fever vaccine.

The chain links TRBV6-2 or TRBV6-3 to TRBJ1-5, with D unresolved. The CDR3 has 13 residues. The germline V gene encodes CDR1 MNHEY and CDR2 SVGEGT. The V end was cut by 4 bases, the J end by 5 bases, with 9 bases between. The CDR3 coding sequence is TGTGCCAGCAGTTGGAGGTTTGATCAGCCCCAGCATTTT. Amino acid sequence: CASSWRFDQPQHF.

V gene TRBV18 combines with J gene TRBJ2-5; D tentatively reads TRBD1 or TRBD2 (5 bases each). Trimming stripped 2 bases from V and 4 bases from J, with 14 bases between. Germline CDR1 is KGHSH and CDR2 is LQKENI. The CDR3 extends over 15 amino acids. The CDR3 nucleotides are TGTGCCAGCTCACCAACGGGACCCCAGATAGAGACCCAGTACTTC. It specifies CASSPTGPQIETQYF. The full variable domain, rest sourced from reference TRBV18 and TRBJ2-5, is NAGVMQNPRHLVRRRGQEARLRCSPMKGHSHVYWYRQLPEEGLKFMVYLQKENIIDESGMPKERFSAEFPKEGPSILRIQQVVRGDSAAYFCASSPTGPQIETQYFGPGTRLLVL.

The sample holds a few counts of this clonotype. This chain connects TRBV2 to TRBJ1-5; tentatively, D is TRBD1 (5 bases). Per germline, CDR1 SNHLY and CDR2 FYNNEI. Trimming left V 6 bases short and J 7 bases short, with 10 bases between. The CDR3 is 12 amino acids. CDR3 loop: CASRAWGQPQHF. CDR3 nucleotide sequence: TGTGCCAGCAGGGCGTGGGGGCAGCCCCAGCATTTT.

This clonotype was counted a few times. DNA of the CDR3: TGTGCCAGCAGAATTAGCGGGGGGGCCCGCTCCTACAATGAGCAGTTCTTC. Its protein is CASRISGGARSYNEQFF. The V and J genes are TRBV6-2 or TRBV6-3 and TRBJ2-1; 11 bases line up with TRBD2. The J segment lost 0 bases and the V segment lost 6 bases, leaving 7 bases of the junction unmatched. CDR3 length: 17 residues. Germline-derived CDR1 and CDR2 are MNHEY and SVGEGT.

V is TRBV6-6 and J is TRBJ1-1; no clear D gene. The germline V and J ends were trimmed by 7 bases and 6 bases, with 21 bases remaining between them. Germline CDR1 is MNHNY and CDR2 is SVGAGI (reference sequence). This CDR3 is 15 amino acids long. As DNA, the CDR3 is TGTGCCAGCAATTCGATAACAGCCACCGGGTCTGAAGCTTTCTTT. This codes for CASNSITATGSEAFF.

This clonotype was counted many times. V usage is TRBV5-5 and J usage is TRBJ2-1; no clear D. Looked up from germline, CDR1 is SGHKS and CDR2 is YYEKEE (reference sequence). The CDR3 is made up of 16 amino acids. The V and J ends lost 2 bases and 4 bases respectively, with 16 bases between them. The CDR3 region has the DNA TGTGCCAGCAGCTTCTTGATCCATCGGCCTTACAATGAGCAGTTCTTC. It translates to CASSFLIHRPYNEQFF.

The V call is TRBV4-1, the J call TRBJ1-2; the D is unclear. V shed 1 base and J shed 8 bases, with 8 bases lying between them. The CDR3 runs to 12 residues. Germline CDR1 and CDR2: MGHRA and YSYEKL. Here the CDR3 reads CASSQVGYGYTF. CDR3 in DNA: TGCGCCAGCAGCCAAGTGGGATACGGCTACACCTTC.

This clonotype has only a few counts. The rearrangement uses TRBV7-8 and TRBJ2-7; 8 bases are shared with TRBD1. Germline V lookup: CDR1 SGHVS, CDR2 FQNEAQ. This CDR3 spans 14 amino acids. V was pared by 4 bases and J by 5 bases, with 7 bases of the junction left unmatched. The CDR3 region has the DNA TGTGCCAGCAGCTCCGGGACAGGTATCGACGAGCAGTACTTC. It yields the protein CASSSGTGIDEQYF.

V usage is TRBV7-9 and J usage is TRBJ2-4, with D possibly being TRBD1 or TRBD2 (5 bases each). The CDR3 loop spans 13 amino acids. V lost 5 bases and J 6 bases, leaving 11 bases between the germline ends. Germline V gene data show CDR1 as SEHNR and CDR2 as FQNEAQ (reference sequence). The CDR3 spells CASSLGTPNIQYF. For the CDR3, the DNA is TGTGCCAGCAGCCTCGGGACCCCAAACATTCAGTACTTC.

A few counts support this clonotype. V usage is TRBV29-1 and J usage is TRBJ2-3; D tentatively fits TRBD1 or TRBD2 (5 bases each). The length of the CDR3 is 15 residues. The V end was cut by 0 bases, the J end by 2 bases, with 12 bases between. CDR1 SQVTM and CDR2 ANQGSEA come from the germline V gene. The CDR3 sequence: CSVEDRDPYTDTQYF. CDR3 in DNA: TGCAGCGTTGAAGATAGGGACCCGTACACAGATACGCAGTATTTT.

In this sample, this clonotype turned up a few times. V gene TRBV6-5 combines with J gene TRBJ1-2; 10 bases align to TRBD1. CDR3 length equals 15 residues. V lost 2 bases to trimming and J lost 5 bases; unmatched junction nucleotides: 5. Looked up from germline, CDR1 is MNHEY and CDR2 is SVGAGI. CDR3 region: CASSYAGTGVYGYTF. CDR3 in DNA: TGTGCCAGCAGTTACGCCGGGACAGGGGTTTATGGCTACACCTTC.

This clonotype was counted only a few times. The genes are TRBV5-5 and TRBJ2-5; tentative D call: TRBD1 (5 bases). Trimming removed 4 bases at V and 5 bases at J, with 18 bases between. Germline lookup yields CDR1 SGHKS and CDR2 YYEKEE (reference sequence). CDR3 length: 15 amino acids. CDR3 nucleotides: TGTGCCAGCAGCCCTCCGATCCAGGGATGGGAGACCCAGTACTTC. Protein sequence: CASSPPIQGWETQYF.

There are a few counts of this clonotype. The chain has TRBV25-1 and TRBJ1-1; D possibly corresponds to TRBD1 (6 bases). The V end was cut by 4 bases, the J end by 3 bases, with 15 bases between. Germline V gene sequence: CDR1 MGHDK, CDR2 SYGVNS. This CDR3 region has 15 residues. This chain's CDR3 is CASSAIDRLYTEAFF. CDR3 bases: TGTGCCAGCAGTGCGATAGACAGGTTGTACACTGAAGCTTTCTTT.

This clonotype was observed a handful of times. The genes are TRBV7-8 and TRBJ2-7, with 9 bases lining up with TRBD2. CDR1 is SGHVS, CDR2 FQNEAQ, per germline. The V gene end was trimmed by 5 bases and the J gene end by 2 bases; junction bases not matched to a gene: 13. CDR3 length equals 17 residues. CDR3 sequence: CASSQPARLAETYEQYF. CDR3 nucleotide sequence: TGTGCCAGCAGCCAACCCGCACGACTAGCGGAAACCTACGAGCAGTACTTC.

The J gene is TRBJ2-1, the V gene TRBV23-1, with a possible D match to TRBD2 (7 bases). TRBV23-1 is noted as an ORF with a role that remains uncertain. The V and J ends lost 3 bases and 4 bases respectively, with 28 bases between them. The CDR3 has 20 residues. The CDR3 nucleotides are TGCGCCAGCAGTCAGAGCGGAGGGGGACGGGGGGACTTGATTTACAATGAGCAGTTCTTC. As protein: CASSQSGGGRGDLIYNEQFF.